A selection of T cell receptor beta chains follows, all from one sample in a study of metastatic and nonmetastatic thyroid tumors. With MiXCR, TCRdb called clones anew from the PCR reads. The sample has around 9,000 clones, roughly 24% seen once; the top ten hold over 10%. The sample comprised adjacent normal tissue. The source of these receptors is a female donor with papillary thyroid cancer or a benign thyroid nodule (not recorded which). Some clones in this sample may be carry-over from other donors' samples. CDR3s include the opening cysteine and the closing phenylalanine or tryptophan. D genes are given only for firm matches. Size is omitted from some rows. Given values are once, few, many or a class for expanded clones.

J gene | clone size | D gene | V gene | CDR3 DNA | CDR3 protein
TRBJ2-4 | many | . | TRBV6-1 | TGTGCCAGCAAAGTCCCGGGCAAAAACATTCAGTACTTC | CASKVPGKNIQYF
TRBJ2-2 | few | TRBD2 | TRBV11-2 | TGTGCCAGCCGACTAGCGGGGGACACCGGGGAGCTGTTTTTT | CASRLAGDTGELFF
TRBJ2-6 | . | . | TRBV7-5 | . | CISVPENPVRTSGSSGANVLTF
TRBJ1-4 | medium-sized | . | TRBV5-1 | TGCGCCAGCAGGGAGACGACAGCAACTAATGAAAAACTGTTTTTT | CASRETTATNEKLFF
TRBJ2-1 | . | . | TRBV9 | TGTGCCAGCAGCGTAGGTGGTAGCGGCCTTAATGAGCAGTTCTTC | CASSVGGSGLNEQFF
TRBJ1-5 | . | TRBD1 | TRBV2 | TGTGCCAGCAGTGGACAGGGCTATCGTAGCAATCAGCCCCAGCATTTT | CASSGQGYRSNQPQHF
TRBJ1-1 | few | TRBD1 | TRBV19 | TGTGCCAGCAAAATTACAGGGGGTGGACGAACTGAAGCTTTCTTT | CASKITGGGRTEAFF
TRBJ1-2 | medium-sized | . | TRBV27 | TGTGCCAGCAGTCCAACCCTGGGAGGTTTCTATGGCTACACCTTC | CASSPTLGGFYGYTF
TRBJ2-1 | medium-sized | . | TRBV6-1 | TGTGCCAGCAGCCCTGACTGGGACTCCTACAATGAGCAGTTCTTC | CASSPDWDSYNEQFF
TRBJ1-4 | . | . | TRBV7-9 | TGTGCCAGCAGCCCCCTGACAGGTCAGGAAAAACTGTTTTTT | CASSPLTGQEKLFF
TRBJ2-3 | large | . | TRBV6-1 | TGTGCCAGCAGTGAACCGCCGACGGGTCCTAGCACAGATACGCAGTATTTT | CASSEPPTGPSTDTQYF
TRBJ2-1 | many | . | TRBV7-7 | TGTGCTAGCAGCCCCGGTAGTCGAGCCTCCTACAATGAGCAGTTCTTC | CASSPGSRASYNEQFF
TRBJ2-3 | . | TRBD2 | TRBV27 | TGTGCCAGCAGTTTAAACGGACTAGCGGGAGACACAGATACGCAGTATTTT | CASSLNGLAGDTDTQYF
TRBJ2-3 | . | TRBD2 | TRBV7-1 | TGTGCCAGCAGCTCGACTAGCGGGGGGGCCAATCCCAGCACAGATACGCAGTATTTT | CASSSTSGGANPSTDTQYF
TRBJ2-7 | few | TRBD1 | TRBV7-2 | TGTGCCAGCAGCTTCCGGGACAGCCTCTCCTACGAGCAGTACTTC | CASSFRDSLSYEQYF
TRBJ2-5 | . | . | TRBV7-9 | TGTGCCAGACCTCCTTCGGGGTCTAGTTTCCAAGAGACCCAGTACTTC | CARPPSGSSFQETQYF
TRBJ2-3 | . | TRBD2 | TRBV11-2 | TGTGCCAGCAGCCCCGGGGGGGCTAGCGGGAGTTATACGCAGTATTTT | CASSPGGASGSYTQYF
TRBJ2-7 | . | . | TRBV27 | TGTGCCAGCAGCAGGACAGCCTCCTACGAGCAGTACTTC | CASSRTASYEQYF
TRBJ2-5 | . | . | TRBV12-3/TRBV12-4 | TGTGCCAGCAGTCCCACAAGGACTGCTTTGGAGTACTTC | CASSPTRTALEYF
TRBJ2-7 | few | . | TRBV7-9 | TGTGCCAGCAGCCTTACCGGTCCAGCCTTCTACGAGCAGTACTTC | CASSLTGPAFYEQYF
TRBJ1-1 | medium-sized | . | TRBV6-1 | TGTGCCAGCAGTAACAGGCAAATGAACACTGAAGCTTTCTTT | CASSNRQMNTEAFF
TRBJ2-2 | medium-sized | TRBD1 | TRBV11-1 | TGTGCCAGCAGCTTATGGTCAGGGGGCGGCGGGGAGCTGTTTTTT | CASSLWSGGGGELFF